This passage covers 30 T cell receptor beta chains from one sample sequenced in a study of cytomegalovirus exposure and HLA in healthy donors. This PCR relied on a set of 60 Vbeta primers and 13 Jbeta primers. The table came from immunoSEQ multiplex PCR; TCRdb's copy has only in-frame clones and leaves some out. Of more than 60,000 clones in the sample, approximately 74% were seen once. Material for sequencing was PBMCs. The source is a man in his forties or fifties in good health and CMV-seropositive.

The rearrangement joins TRBV14 to TRBJ1-1; D is perhaps TRBD1 (5 bases). CDR3 length: 15 residues. Germline CDR1 SGHDN, CDR2 FVKESK. V lost 4 bases, J lost 1 base, and 13 bases lay in between. CDR3 residues: CASSPGRGANTEAFF. The DNA of the CDR3 is TGTGCCAGCAGCCCCGGAAGGGGCGCGAACACTGAAGCTTTCTTT. Together with reference TRBV14 and TRBJ1-1, the CDR3 gives the full variable domain: EAGVTQFPSHSVIEKGQTVTLRCDPISGHDNLYWYRRVMGKEIKFLLHFVKESKQDESGMPNNRFLAERTGGTYSTLKVQPAELEDSGVYFCASSPGRGANTEAFFGQGTRLTVV.

V and J are TRBV30 and TRBJ1-1; the match to TRBD1 covers 8 bases. The V gene's germline CDR1 is GTSNPN and CDR2 SVGIG (reference sequence). The junction had 8 bases not matched to a gene; V was cut back by 3 bases and J by 5 bases. The CDR3 runs 14 residues. The CDR3 sequence: CAWRAGGAWTEAFF. For the CDR3, the DNA is TGTGCCTGGAGGGCAGGGGGCGCTTGGACTGAAGCTTTCTTT. Variable domain in full (rest from reference TRBV30 and TRBJ1-1): SQTIHQWPATLVQPVGSPLSLECTVEGTSNPNLYWYRQAAGRGLQLLFYSVGIGQISSEVPQNLSASRPQDRQFILSSKKLLLSDSGFYLCAWRAGGAWTEAFFGQGTRLTVV.

This clone appeared a few times. The rearrangement joins TRBV28 to TRBJ1-4; a possible D gene is TRBD1 (6 bases). V was cut by 7 bases and J by 5 bases, with 17 bases left in between. Germline values: CDR1 MDHEN, CDR2 SYDVKM. CDR3 length: 15 amino acids. The CDR3 region has the DNA TGTGCCAGCACCACGCGCGGGGGCGGGAATGAAAAACTGTTTTTT. Residues: CASTTRGGGNEKLFF.

The chain joins TRBV10-3 to TRBJ2-4; 8 bases align to TRBD1. V dropped 8 bases and J dropped 14; count of bases not matched to a gene: 8. Germline loops: CDR1 ENHRY, CDR2 SYGVKD. CDR3 length equals 11 residues. In DNA form, the CDR3 reads TGTGCCATCGGCGCAGGGGGCCCTGAGTACTTC. The encoded protein is CAIGAGGPEYF.

The chain has TRBV6-1 and TRBJ2-7; tentatively, D is TRBD2 (6 bases). V was cut by 7 bases and J by 3 bases, with 10 bases left in between. Germline lookup yields CDR1 MNHNS and CDR2 SASEGT. This CDR3 has 12 amino acids. The CDR3 here is CASTRGYYEQYF. CDR3 DNA sequence: TGTGCCAGCACGCGGGGTTACTACGAGCAGTACTTC.

The CDR3 sequence: CASSDSGGGNQPQHF. The CDR3 DNA reads TGTGCCAGTAGTGACTCCGGGGGAGGCAATCAGCCCCAGCATTTT. The rearrangement joins TRBV19 to TRBJ1-5, with D tentatively TRBD1 (5 bases). CDR3 length: 15 amino acids. Germline CDR1 reads LNHDA; CDR2 reads SQIVND (reference sequence). The V and J ends lost 5 bases and 2 bases respectively, with 13 bases between them.

This clone was counted between two and nine times. The chain recombines TRBV28 with TRBJ1-5; D perhaps matches TRBD1 (6 bases). Germline assignment: CDR1 MDHEN and CDR2 SYDVKM. The length of the CDR3 is 15 residues. V shed 2 bases and J shed 4 bases, with 12 bases lying between them. The CDR3 spells CASSLGQQGNQPQHF. For the CDR3, the DNA is TGTGCCAGCAGTTTAGGGCAACAGGGTAATCAGCCCCAGCATTTT.

This clone has just a few counts. J is TRBJ1-4 and V is TRBV4-1; 9 bases match TRBD1. J gave up 6 bases and V 4 bases, and 6 bases lay outside the gene matches. CDR3 length: 15 residues. Germline CDR1 MGHRA, CDR2 YSYEKL. CDR3 protein: CASSPGDRDDEKLFF. The DNA of the CDR3 is TGCGCCAGCAGCCCCGGGGACAGGGATGATGAAAAACTGTTTTTT.

This clone was found a few times. The chain joins TRBV2 to TRBJ1-1, with 8 bases matching TRBD1. The germline CDR1 and CDR2 sequences are SNHLY and FYNNEI. The CDR3 extends over 11 amino acids. V was pared by 1 base and J by 11 bases, with 0 bases of the junction left unmatched. CDR3 amino acids: CASSEGTGAFF. DNA of the CDR3: TGTGCCAGCAGTGAAGGGACAGGGGCTTTCTTT.

The CDR3 region is CASSLVGSNQPQHF. DNA for the CDR3: TGTGCCAGCAGCTTGGTGGGCAGCAATCAGCCCCAGCATTTT. V usage is TRBV5-4 and J usage is TRBJ1-5; D remains unclear. Germline V CDR1 and CDR2: SGHNT, YYREEE (reference sequence). V was cut by 0 bases and J by 1 base, with 5 bases left in between. The CDR3 is 14 residues long.

The chain combines TRBV7-2 with TRBJ2-5; 9 nucleotides agree with TRBD2. The CDR3 is 15 amino acids. V lost 3 bases, J lost 3 bases, and 5 bases stayed unmatched. CDR1 and CDR2 (germline): SGHTA, FQGNSA. In DNA form, the CDR3 reads TGTGCCAGCAGCTTTGGCGGCGGGAGGGAAGAGACCCAGTACTTC. Translating gives CASSFGGGREETQYF. Supplemented by reference TRBV7-2 and TRBJ2-5, the full variable domain reads GAGVSQSPSNKVTEKGKDVELRCDPISGHTALYWYRQSLGQGLEFLIYFQGNSAPDKSGLPSDRFSAERTGGSVSTLTIQRTQQEDSAVYLCASSFGGGREETQYFGPGTRLLVL.

The J gene is TRBJ2-7, the V gene TRBV9, with D possibly being TRBD2 (5 bases). The V end lost 0 bases, the J end lost 2 bases, and 12 bases lay between the germline ends. Per the germline V gene, CDR1 is SGDLS and CDR2 is YYNGEE. This CDR3 is 15 amino acids long. CDR3 sequence reads: CASSVGVSVAYEQYF. In nucleotides, the CDR3 is TGTGCCAGCAGCGTAGGAGTTAGCGTCGCCTACGAGCAGTACTTC. Filled out from reference TRBV9 and TRBJ2-7, the complete variable domain reads DSGVTQTPKHLITATGQRVTLRCSPRSGDLSVYWYQQSLDQGLQFLIQYYNGEERAKGNILERFSAQQFPDLHSELNLSSLELGDSALYFCASSVGVSVAYEQYFGPGTRLTVT.

This clone came up a few times. CDR3 DNA sequence: TGTGCCAGCAGCTTAGGTGGGACAACCTACAATGAGCAGTTCTTC. Its protein product is CASSLGGTTYNEQFF. The chain employs TRBV7-2 and TRBJ2-1; a weak D match, TRBD1 (6 bases). V shed 1 base and J shed 2 bases, with 9 bases lying between them. The CDR3 has 15 residues. Germline V gene data show CDR1 as SGHTA and CDR2 as FQGNSA.

This chain connects TRBV7-9 to TRBJ2-3, with 7 bases fitting TRBD2. Per germline, CDR1 SEHNR and CDR2 FQNEAQ (reference sequence). With 11 bases clipped from V and 4 bases from J, the junction kept 6 bases outside the gene matches. CDR3 length equals 12 residues. This CDR3 reads CAGRGVSDTQYF. CDR3 sequence (DNA): TGTGCCGGACGGGGGGTATCAGATACGCAGTATTTT.

The chain recombines TRBV28 with TRBJ1-1; D remains ambiguous. The CDR3 totals 13 residues. Germline CDR1 reads MDHEN; CDR2 reads SYDVKM. Deletions cut 7 bases from V and 0 bases from J, with 9 bases between. The CDR3 region is CASTGYMNTEAFF. The CDR3 DNA follows: TGTGCCAGCACCGGGTACATGAACACTGAAGCTTTCTTT.

The chain recombines TRBV30 with TRBJ2-1, with 12 nucleotides matching TRBD1. The CDR3 runs to 15 residues. In germline, CDR1 is GTSNPN, CDR2 SVGIG (reference sequence). V shed 2 bases and J 8 bases; nucleotides not matched to a gene: 7. The chain's CDR3 is CAWSPPGTGGHEQFF. The CDR3 DNA reads as TGTGCCTGGAGTCCTCCAGGGACAGGGGGCCATGAGCAGTTCTTC.

This clone was counted once. V is TRBV7-2 and J is TRBJ2-2; weak D call: TRBD1 (6 bases). Trimming shortened V by 3 bases and J by 5 bases, and 16 bases separated the two germline ends. Germline CDR1 SGHTA, CDR2 FQGNSA. The CDR3 spans 16 residues. CDR3: CASSFLWDISTGELFF. The DNA for the CDR3 is TGTGCCAGCAGCTTTTTATGGGACATCTCGACCGGGGAGCTGTTTTTT.

This clone was counted a few times. The chain is built from TRBV2 and TRBJ1-1, with D perhaps TRBD1 (5 bases). The CDR3 runs to 13 residues. Germline V gene sequence: CDR1 SNHLY, CDR2 FYNNEI. V was pared by 7 bases and J by 1 base, with 10 bases between. The CDR3 DNA sequence: TGTGCCAGCACCCATGGGGCGAACACTGAAGCTTTCTTT. Translated, it gives CASTHGANTEAFF.

This clone was seen only a few times. The chain joins TRBV19 to TRBJ2-3, with 14 bases identical to TRBD2. The CDR3 loop spans 17 amino acids. Germline assignment: CDR1 LNHDA and CDR2 SQIVND (reference sequence). The V and J ends lost 10 bases and 7 bases, in that order; junction bases with no gene match: 16. The CDR3 DNA reads as TGTGCCACCGGGGGCCGGGACGGGACTAGCGGGAGTAATACGCAGTATTTT. Translation: CATGGRDGTSGSNTQYF.

V gene TRBV6-1 combines with J gene TRBJ1-5, with D perhaps TRBD1 (5 bases). Germline CDR1 and CDR2: MNHNS and SASEGT. This CDR3 has 15 residues. V was pared by 4 bases and J by 5 bases, with 15 bases between. The CDR3 region is CASSVRGVRDQPQHF. The CDR3, as DNA: TGTGCCAGCAGTGTTCGGGGGGTTAGGGATCAGCCCCAGCATTTT.

This clone turned up a few times. The rearrangement links TRBV6-1 to TRBJ2-2; TRBD2 is a possible D gene (6 bases). Germline V gene sequence: CDR1 MNHNS, CDR2 SASEGT. V dropped 8 bases and J dropped 6 bases, with 10 bases sitting between them. CDR3 length equals 12 residues. CDR3 DNA: TGTGCCAGCTTCGGGGGAGCCGGGGAGCTGTTTTTT. As protein: CASFGGAGELFF.

The genes are TRBV19 and TRBJ1-1; D uncertain. Germline lookup yields CDR1 LNHDA and CDR2 SQIVND (reference sequence). The CDR3 runs to 18 residues. V lost 5 bases to trimming and J lost 4 bases, with 26 bases between them. CDR3 sequence: CASSSPQGFEDRGTEAFF. The CDR3 bases are TGTGCCAGTAGTTCTCCCCAAGGCTTCGAGGATCGTGGCACTGAAGCTTTCTTT.

This chain links TRBV2 with TRBJ2-2; 7 bases align to TRBD1. Trimming cost V 7 bases and J 1 base; bases outside gene matches: 6. Germline V gene lookup returns CDR1 SNHLY and CDR2 FYNNEI. The CDR3 contains 15 residues. The CDR3 sequence is CASTQDRVNTGELFF. The DNA of the CDR3 is TGTGCCAGCACTCAAGACAGGGTGAACACCGGGGAGCTGTTTTTT.

The CDR3 nucleotides are TGTGCCTGGGGAGTAAGTGTAATGGGGGCCAATCAGCCCCAGCATTTT. This sequence encodes CAWGVSVMGANQPQHF. V usage is TRBV5-5 and J usage is TRBJ1-5, with D possibly matching TRBD1 (6 bases). V lost 10 bases, J lost 3 bases, and 23 bases lay in between. Germline CDR1 SGHKS, CDR2 YYEKEE (reference sequence). The CDR3 is made up of 16 amino acids. Drawing the rest from reference TRBV5-5 and TRBJ1-5, the complete variable domain is DAGVTQSPTHLIKTRGQQVTLRCSPISGHKSVSWYQQVLGQGPQFIFQYYEKEERGRGNFPDRFSARQFPNYSSELNVNALLLGDSALYLCAWGVSVMGANQPQHFGDGTRLSIL.

Only a few counts were recorded for this clone. The V and J genes are TRBV5-6 and TRBJ2-2; D may be TRBD1 (5 bases). Germline assignment: CDR1 SGHDT and CDR2 YYEEEE. The CDR3 is 16 amino acids. V lost 1 base, J lost 2 bases, and 12 bases lay in between. CDR3 sequence (DNA): TGTGCCAGCAGCTTGCGGGTGACAGCTAACACCGGGGAGCTGTTTTTT. It yields the protein CASSLRVTANTGELFF. Variable domain in full (rest from reference TRBV5-6 and TRBJ2-2): DAGVTQSPTHLIKTRGQQVTLRCSPKSGHDTVSWYQQALGQGPQFIFQYYEEEERQRGNFPDRFSGHQFPNYSSELNVNALLLGDSALYLCASSLRVTANTGELFFGEGSRLTVL.

The chain couples TRBV5-6 to TRBJ1-5; D is possibly TRBD1 (5 bases). Germline V gene sequence: CDR1 SGHDT, CDR2 YYEEEE. Trimming took off 3 bases at V and 1 base at J, with 14 bases between the two ends. CDR3 length: 16 residues. DNA of the CDR3: TGTGCCAGCAGCTATCAGACAGTTAACAGCAATCAGCCCCAGCATTTT. It specifies CASSYQTVNSNQPQHF.

The gene calls are TRBV4-3 and TRBJ1-2; no reliable D call. Trimming removed 5 bases from V and 0 bases from J, with 10 bases in between. CDR1 is LGHNA, CDR2 YSLEER, per germline. This CDR3 is built from 14 residues. CDR3 bases: TGCGCCAGCAGCACGACTGAAGCTAACTATGGCTACACCTTC. Translated: CASSTTEANYGYTF.

The V gene is TRBV10-2, the J gene TRBJ1-6; D might be TRBD1 (5 bases). CDR1 is WSHSY, CDR2 SAAADI, per germline. V was cut by 6 bases and J by 1 base, with 16 bases left in between. The CDR3 has 17 residues. The CDR3 region has the DNA TGCGCCAGCAGGAATGAAAGGGGATGGTCCTATAATTCACCCCTCCACTTT. It translates to CASRNERGWSYNSPLHF.

The DNA for the CDR3 is TGTGCCAGCAGCCCTGGACCTAGCGGGGGGATAGAGACCCAGTACTTC. Its protein product is CASSPGPSGGIETQYF. The chain recombines TRBV5-4 with TRBJ2-5; TRBD2 agrees at 11 bases. J was trimmed by 4 bases and V by 4 bases; bases with no gene match: 9. The CDR3 spans 16 residues. The germline V gene encodes CDR1 SGHNT and CDR2 YYREEE (reference sequence).

The V call is TRBV6-1, the J call TRBJ1-5; no reliable D call. Per the germline V gene, CDR1 is MNHNS and CDR2 is SASEGT. Trimming removed 1 base from V and 7 bases from J, with 8 bases in between. The CDR3 length is 13 residues. The CDR3 loop is CASSEGGYQPQHF. DNA for the CDR3: TGTGCCAGCAGTGAAGGCGGGTACCAGCCCCAGCATTTT.